Listed below are T cell receptor beta chains from one sample, sequenced in a study of identifying expanded T cells in peripheral blood. This table comes from immunoSEQ multiplex PCR, and its TCRdb copy is limited to in-frame clones, with some not included. The data contain around 78,000 clones, approximately 84% of them singletons. The sample taken for sequencing was blood. These receptors were collected from a person between 18 and 75 years old in good health. Both conserved end residues are part of each CDR3. The D gene is left open where the match is weak. Expanded clones get a size class; other rows say once, few or many, or leave the size out.

cdr3_aa: CASSGGMNTEAFF
cdr3_nt: TGTGCCAGCAGCGGGGGCATGAACACTGAAGCTTTCTTT
d_call: .
j_call: TRBJ1-1
clone_size: .
v_call: TRBV9

cdr3_aa: CASSSGQKKETQYF
cdr3_nt: TGTGCCAGCAGTTCGGGACAAAAGAAAGAGACCCAGTACTTC
d_call: .
j_call: TRBJ2-5
clone_size: .
v_call: TRBV28

cdr3_aa: CASSKEDEKLFF
cdr3_nt: TGTGCCAGCAGCAAAGAGGATGAAAAACTGTTTTTT
d_call: .
j_call: TRBJ1-4
clone_size: .
v_call: TRBV21-1

cdr3_aa: CASSGQGGGLNQPQHF
cdr3_nt: TGTGCCAGCAGTGGGCAGGGGGGAGGGCTTAATCAGCCCCAGCATTTT
d_call: TRBD1
j_call: TRBJ1-5
clone_size: .
v_call: TRBV28

cdr3_aa: CASSVGPQGGNEKLFF
cdr3_nt: TGTGCCAGCAGCGTAGGACCACAGGGAGGGAATGAAAAACTGTTTTTT
d_call: .
j_call: TRBJ1-4
clone_size: .
v_call: TRBV9

cdr3_aa: CASSADRANGYTF
cdr3_nt: TGTGCCAGCAGTGCCGACAGGGCCAATGGCTACACCTTC
d_call: TRBD1
j_call: TRBJ1-2
clone_size: .
v_call: TRBV27

cdr3_aa: CASSQVYSGSTDTQYF
cdr3_nt: TGCGCCAGCAGCCAAGTTTATAGCGGTAGCACAGATACGCAGTATTTT
d_call: .
j_call: TRBJ2-3
clone_size: once
v_call: TRBV4-3

cdr3_aa: CASRDQDYSNQPQHF
cdr3_nt: TGTGCCAGTAGAGATCAGGACTACAGCAATCAGCCCCAGCATTTT
d_call: .
j_call: TRBJ1-5
clone_size: .
v_call: TRBV19

cdr3_aa: CASSWSQVNTEAFF
cdr3_nt: TGTGCCAGCAGTTGGTCACAGGTAAACACTGAAGCTTTCTTT
d_call: .
j_call: TRBJ1-1
clone_size: .
v_call: TRBV6-6

cdr3_aa: CASSPRGEREKLFF
cdr3_nt: TGTGCCAGCAGCCCTAGGGGGGAGCGGGAAAAACTGTTTTTT
d_call: .
j_call: TRBJ1-4
clone_size: .
v_call: TRBV6-5

cdr3_aa: CASSKGLAGGSRGGNEQFF
cdr3_nt: TGTGCCAGCAGCAAAGGACTAGCGGGAGGGTCGCGTGGTGGCAATGAGCAGTTCTTC
d_call: .
j_call: TRBJ2-1
clone_size: .
v_call: TRBV21-1

cdr3_aa: CASSFDKSYGYTF
cdr3_nt: TGTGCCAGCAGTTTCGACAAAAGCTATGGCTACACCTTC
d_call: .
j_call: TRBJ1-2
clone_size: .
v_call: TRBV27

cdr3_aa: CASSIDRDTEAFF
cdr3_nt: TGTGCCAGTAGTATAGACAGGGACACTGAAGCTTTCTTT
d_call: .
j_call: TRBJ1-1
clone_size: .
v_call: TRBV19

cdr3_aa: CASSVLPDGGYEQYF
cdr3_nt: TGTGCCAGCAGCGTTTTACCTGACGGGGGCTACGAGCAGTACTTC
d_call: .
j_call: TRBJ2-7
clone_size: .
v_call: TRBV9

cdr3_aa: CASLQGWTGNTIYF
cdr3_nt: TGTGCCAGTCTACAGGGGTGGACTGGAAACACCATATATTTT
d_call: TRBD1
j_call: TRBJ1-3
clone_size: .
v_call: TRBV28

cdr3_aa: CASSIGQGNTGELFF
cdr3_nt: TGTGCCAGTAGTATTGGACAGGGAAACACCGGGGAGCTGTTTTTT
d_call: TRBD1
j_call: TRBJ2-2
clone_size: .
v_call: TRBV19

cdr3_aa: CASLRWQGETEAFF
cdr3_nt: TGTGCCAGCCTCCGGTGGCAGGGGGAAACTGAAGCTTTCTTT
d_call: TRBD1
j_call: TRBJ1-1
clone_size: .
v_call: TRBV7-6

cdr3_aa: CASSSSGTYEQYF
cdr3_nt: TGTGCCAGCAGTTCCAGCGGGACGTACGAGCAGTACTTC
d_call: TRBD2
j_call: TRBJ2-7
clone_size: .
v_call: TRBV5-4

cdr3_aa: CSALAGGPDTQYF
cdr3_nt: TGCAGCGCCCTAGCGGGAGGGCCCGATACGCAGTATTTT
d_call: TRBD2
j_call: TRBJ2-3
clone_size: .
v_call: TRBV29-1

cdr3_aa: CAILPSGRGAGTDTQYF
cdr3_nt: TGTGCCATCCTCCCTAGCGGGAGGGGAGCTGGCACAGATACGCAGTATTTT
d_call: TRBD2
j_call: TRBJ2-3
clone_size: .
v_call: TRBV28

cdr3_aa: CASSLGNTGELFF
cdr3_nt: TGCGCCAGCAGCTTGGGTAACACCGGGGAGCTGTTTTTT
d_call: .
j_call: TRBJ2-2
clone_size: .
v_call: TRBV5-1

cdr3_aa: CASVHSTNEKLFF
cdr3_nt: TGTGCCAGTGTACATTCAACTAATGAAAAACTGTTTTTT
d_call: .
j_call: TRBJ1-4
clone_size: .
v_call: TRBV28

cdr3_aa: CASTTSRGVGTDTQYF
cdr3_nt: TGCGCCAGCACCACAAGTAGAGGGGTGGGGACAGATACGCAGTATTTT
d_call: .
j_call: TRBJ2-3
clone_size: .
v_call: TRBV4-3

cdr3_aa: CASSFSYEQYF
cdr3_nt: TGTGCCAGCAGCTTCAGCTACGAGCAGTACTTC
d_call: .
j_call: TRBJ2-7
clone_size: .
v_call: TRBV7-9

cdr3_aa: CASSLSSDQPQHF
cdr3_nt: TGTGCCAGCAGCCTTAGTTCCGATCAGCCCCAGCATTTT
d_call: .
j_call: TRBJ1-5
clone_size: .
v_call: TRBV11-2

cdr3_aa: CASSAQGKGGYEQYF
cdr3_nt: TGTGCCAGTAGCGCCCAGGGGAAAGGAGGCTACGAGCAGTACTTC
d_call: .
j_call: TRBJ2-7
clone_size: .
v_call: TRBV19

cdr3_aa: CASSEALPETRSYEQYF
cdr3_nt: TGTGCCAGCAGTGAAGCGCTTCCGGAGACTAGGAGCTACGAGCAGTACTTC
d_call: .
j_call: TRBJ2-7
clone_size: .
v_call: TRBV2

cdr3_aa: CASSLELYNEQFF
cdr3_nt: TGTGCTAGCAGCTTAGAACTATACAATGAGCAGTTCTTC
d_call: .
j_call: TRBJ2-1
clone_size: .
v_call: TRBV7-7

cdr3_aa: CAISPLAGAYNEQFF
cdr3_nt: TGTGCCATCAGTCCACTAGCGGGAGCTTACAATGAGCAGTTCTTC
d_call: TRBD2
j_call: TRBJ2-1
clone_size: .
v_call: TRBV10-3

cdr3_aa: CASRPPGPLYPYF
cdr3_nt: TGTGCCAGCAGACCCCCCGGGCCCTTGTACCCCTACTTC
d_call: .
j_call: TRBJ2-7
clone_size: .
v_call: TRBV28

cdr3_aa: CASRPSRENQPQHF
cdr3_nt: TGTGCCAGCAGACCGTCCAGGGAGAATCAGCCCCAGCATTTT
d_call: .
j_call: TRBJ1-5
clone_size: once
v_call: TRBV6-1

cdr3_aa: CASSPWLDLNTEAFF
cdr3_nt: TGTGCCAGCAGCCCCTGGTTGGACCTGAACACTGAAGCTTTCTTT
d_call: .
j_call: TRBJ1-1
clone_size: .
v_call: TRBV9

cdr3_aa: CSVEEVRSGEAFF
cdr3_nt: TGCAGCGTTGAAGAGGTCAGATCTGGTGAAGCTTTCTTT
d_call: .
j_call: TRBJ1-1
clone_size: .
v_call: TRBV29-1

cdr3_aa: CSVESLGNEQFF
cdr3_nt: TGCAGCGTTGAAAGTCTTGGGAATGAGCAGTTCTTC
d_call: .
j_call: TRBJ2-1
clone_size: .
v_call: TRBV29-1

cdr3_aa: CASRATSGARGPQHF
cdr3_nt: TGTGCCAGCAGAGCCACGTCGGGGGCCCGAGGGCCCCAGCATTTT
d_call: .
j_call: TRBJ1-5
clone_size: .
v_call: TRBV6-5

cdr3_aa: CSVLDSPDFTQYF
cdr3_nt: TGCAGCGTTCTCGACAGCCCAGATTTCACCCAGTACTTC
d_call: .
j_call: TRBJ2-5
clone_size: .
v_call: TRBV29-1

cdr3_aa: CASSLADTQYF
cdr3_nt: TGTGCCAGCAGCTTAGCGGACACCCAGTACTTC
d_call: .
j_call: TRBJ2-5
clone_size: .
v_call: TRBV7-9

cdr3_aa: CASSPPGTGGETQYF
cdr3_nt: TGTGCCAGCTCACCACCCGGGACAGGGGGAGAGACCCAGTACTTC
d_call: TRBD1
j_call: TRBJ2-5
clone_size: .
v_call: TRBV18

cdr3_aa: CASSEGSRVYEQYF
cdr3_nt: TGTGCCAGCAGTGAGGGAAGCCGGGTCTACGAGCAGTACTTC
d_call: .
j_call: TRBJ2-7
clone_size: once
v_call: TRBV25-1

cdr3_aa: CASTNLGSTEAFF
cdr3_nt: TGTGCCAGCACCAATCTAGGGAGCACTGAAGCTTTCTTT
d_call: .
j_call: TRBJ1-1
clone_size: once
v_call: TRBV28